Below are 2 T cell receptor beta chains sequenced from a single sample in a study of cytomegalovirus exposure and HLA in healthy donors. Both 60 Vbeta primers and 13 Jbeta primers went into the PCR. Generated by immunoSEQ multiplex PCR, the TCRdb table keeps only in-frame clones and is missing some. The repertoire holds 150,000 to 160,000 clones, with roughly 80% as singletons. The sequencing sample was made of PBMCs. Receptors were obtained from a woman aged 50 to 60 in good health and CMV-seropositive.

The chain employs TRBV6-1 and TRBJ2-7; 9 bases agree with TRBD1. This CDR3 spans 14 amino acids. CDR1 and CDR2 from the germline V gene are MNHNS and SASEGT. Trimming removed 6 bases from V and 5 bases from J; junction bases left unmatched: 8. The CDR3 DNA follows: TGTGCCAGCAGAGACGGGGACAGGGCCAACGAGCAGTACTTC. Translation: CASRDGDRANEQYF.

This chain connects TRBV5-1 to TRBJ2-7; 10 bases line up with TRBD2. Germline values: CDR1 SGHRS, CDR2 YFSETQ. The CDR3 has 16 amino acids. V shed 0 bases and J 7 bases; nucleotides not matched to a gene: 10. This CDR3 reads CASSLDALAGAGEQYF. The CDR3 DNA reads as TGCGCCAGCAGCTTGGATGCCCTAGCGGGGGCGGGGGAGCAGTACTTC.